These 31 T cell receptor beta chains were all obtained from the same sample, sequenced in a study of cytomegalovirus exposure and HLA in healthy donors. The PCR made use of 60 Vbeta and 13 Jbeta primers. Data came from immunoSEQ multiplex PCR; TCRdb stores just in-frame clones and leaves some out. The repertoire holds nearly 95,000 clones, with approximately 57% as singletons. The sample taken for sequencing was PBMCs. The receptors originated from a woman aged 25 to 39 in good health and CMV-seronegative.

This chain uses TRBV13 with TRBJ1-2; 8 bases are shared with TRBD1. This CDR3 contains 15 residues. J was trimmed by 3 bases and V by 5 bases; bases with no gene match: 8. Germline loops: CDR1 PRHDT, CDR2 FYEKMQ (reference sequence). The CDR3, as DNA: TGTGCCAGCAGCGCCGGACAGGGAGACTACTATGGCTACACCTTC. This sequence encodes CASSAGQGDYYGYTF.

V usage is TRBV5-1 and J usage is TRBJ1-4; D unresolved. The CDR3 covers 16 residues. Germline V gives CDR1 SGHRS, CDR2 YFSETQ. V was trimmed by 0 bases and J by 2 bases, leaving 11 bases between them. The CDR3 bases are TGCGCCAGCAGCTTGGCCGTTGGGCCCACTAATGAAAAACTGTTTTTT. Its translation is CASSLAVGPTNEKLFF. The full variable domain, its missing parts supplied by reference TRBV5-1 and TRBJ1-4, is KAGVTQTPRYLIKTRGQQVTLSCSPISGHRSVSWYQQTPGQGLQFLFEYFSETQRNKGNFPGRFSGRQFSNSRSEMNVSTLELGDSALYLCASSLAVGPTNEKLFFGSGTQLSVL.

The chain combines TRBV5-1 with TRBJ2-3, with 7 positions matching TRBD1. CDR3 length: 16 residues. From germline, CDR1 is SGHRS and CDR2 YFSETQ. V dropped 2 bases and J dropped 1; count of bases not matched to a gene: 7. The CDR3 protein is CASSFRARGRTDTQYF. In nucleotides, the CDR3 is TGCGCCAGCAGCTTCAGGGCGAGGGGGCGCACAGATACGCAGTATTTT.

This clone occurred a few times. The rearrangement links TRBV5-1 to TRBJ1-5; 9 bases match TRBD1. The V and J ends lost 6 bases and 4 bases, in that order; junction bases with no gene match: 8. CDR3 length: 15 amino acids. The germline gives CDR1 SGHRS, CDR2 YFSETQ. This CDR3 reads CASNPGDRANQPQHF. Here the CDR3 DNA reads TGCGCCAGCAACCCGGGGGACAGGGCTAATCAGCCCCAGCATTTT. Combining the CDR3 with reference TRBV5-1 and TRBJ1-5 gives the whole variable domain KAGVTQTPRYLIKTRGQQVTLSCSPISGHRSVSWYQQTPGQGLQFLFEYFSETQRNKGNFPGRFSGRQFSNSRSEMNVSTLELGDSALYLCASNPGDRANQPQHFGDGTRLSIL.

V is TRBV27 and J is TRBJ2-1, with D perhaps TRBD1 (6 bases). Germline assignment: CDR1 MNHEY and CDR2 SMNVEV (reference sequence). Trimming stripped 7 bases from V and 4 bases from J, with 17 bases between. The CDR3 is 15 residues long. The CDR3 reads CASTLNGQGYNEQFF. The CDR3 region has the DNA TGTGCCAGCACCCTAAATGGGCAGGGGTACAATGAGCAGTTCTTC.

V is TRBV10-1 and J is TRBJ2-7; 7 bases are shared with TRBD1. Looked up from germline, CDR1 is WNHNN and CDR2 is SYGVQD (reference sequence). The CDR3 contains 13 residues. V lost 8 bases, J lost 3 bases, and 7 bases stayed unmatched. In DNA form, the CDR3 reads TGCGCCAGCCGGGCTCAGGGGGACTACGAGCAGTACTTC. It is translated as CASRAQGDYEQYF.

The sample holds a few counts of this clone. The V gene is TRBV27, the J gene TRBJ1-2, with D maybe TRBD1 (5 bases). Germline V CDR1 and CDR2: MNHEY, SMNVEV (reference sequence). The CDR3 consists of 14 residues. V lost 8 bases and J 10 bases, leaving 23 bases between the germline ends. CDR3 residues: CASATTGPVTNYTF. The CDR3, as DNA: TGTGCCAGCGCCACAACAGGCCCGGTTACCAACTACACCTTC.

The table lists this clone with a few counts. V usage is TRBV29-1 and J usage is TRBJ2-5, with 9 bases fitting TRBD1. The CDR3 has 14 residues. Trimming removed 4 bases from V and 11 bases from J; junction bases left unmatched: 14. The germline V gene has CDR1 SQVTM and CDR2 ANQGSEA. The DNA of the CDR3 is TGCAGCGTTGGGGGAGGACAGGGGTATGGGGAGCAGTACTTC. Its protein product is CSVGGGQGYGEQYF.

This sequence joins TRBV4-2 and TRBJ1-4; 9 bases match TRBD1. The CDR3 has 17 amino acids. Trimming cost V 1 base and J 8 bases; bases outside gene matches: 11. Looked up from germline, CDR1 is LGHNA and CDR2 is YNFKEQ. The CDR3 DNA reads as TGTGCCAGCAGCCAAGGTCTCTCGGACAGGGGAAACGAAAAACTGTTTTTT. The encoded protein is CASSQGLSDRGNEKLFF.

The chain is built from TRBV19 and TRBJ2-7; 9 nucleotides line up with TRBD1. The CDR3 runs to 13 residues. V dropped 3 bases and J dropped 6; count of bases not matched to a gene: 3. Looked up from germline, CDR1 is LNHDA and CDR2 is SQIVND (reference sequence). DNA for the CDR3: TGTGCCAGTAGTATGGGGACAGGGCCCGAGCAGTACTTC. Protein: CASSMGTGPEQYF.

The V and J genes are TRBV5-6 and TRBJ2-7, with TRBD1 identical over 9 bases. CDR3 length equals 15 residues. The J segment lost 2 bases and the V segment lost 5 bases, leaving 8 bases of the junction unmatched. CDR1 and CDR2 from the germline V gene are SGHDT and YYEEEE. The CDR3 sequence is CASSYGQGRTYEQYF. The CDR3 DNA reads as TGTGCCAGCAGTTATGGACAGGGGAGGACCTACGAGCAGTACTTC. Together with reference TRBV5-6 and TRBJ2-7, the CDR3 gives the full variable domain: DAGVTQSPTHLIKTRGQQVTLRCSPKSGHDTVSWYQQALGQGPQFIFQYYEEEERQRGNFPDRFSGHQFPNYSSELNVNALLLGDSALYLCASSYGQGRTYEQYFGPGTRLTVT.

The chain couples TRBV27 to TRBJ2-3, with a weak D call TRBD1 (6 bases). The V and J ends lost 4 bases and 5 bases respectively, with 10 bases between them. Germline-derived CDR1 and CDR2 are MNHEY and SMNVEV (reference sequence). There are 13 residues in the CDR3. CDR3 region: CASSWGLGDTQYF. The DNA for the CDR3 is TGTGCCAGCAGTTGGGGGCTGGGAGATACGCAGTATTTT.

The chain has TRBV5-4 and TRBJ1-4; 9 bases line up with TRBD1. Trimming at V came to 4 bases and at J to 6 bases, leaving 4 bases not matched to a gene. The germline V gene has CDR1 SGHNT and CDR2 YYREEE (reference sequence). This CDR3 region has 14 residues. The CDR3 coding sequence is TGTGCCAGCAGCACCGGGACAGGGCATGAAAAACTGTTTTTT. Protein: CASSTGTGHEKLFF. The whole variable domain, filled in from reference TRBV5-4 and TRBJ1-4, reads ETGVTQSPTHLIKTRGQQVTLRCSSQSGHNTVSWYQQALGQGPQFIFQYYREEENGRGNFPPRFSGLQFPNYSSELNVNALELDDSALYLCASSTGTGHEKLFFGSGTQLSVL.

The chain employs TRBV6-4 and TRBJ1-2; 9 positions match TRBD1. The V gene's germline CDR1 is MRHNA and CDR2 SNTAGT. This CDR3 comprises 15 residues. The junction had 6 bases not matched to a gene; V was cut back by 3 bases and J by 4 bases. The CDR3 region has the DNA TGTGCCAGCAGTGAGGGACAGGGTTTCAGCTATGGCTACACCTTC. Its protein is CASSEGQGFSYGYTF.

The J gene is TRBJ1-2, the V gene TRBV6-1; the match to TRBD1 covers 7 bases. V shed 1 base and J 2 bases; nucleotides not matched to a gene: 4. Germline lookup yields CDR1 MNHNS and CDR2 SASEGT. This CDR3 is 15 amino acids long. CDR3 amino acids: CASSEGEGANYGYTF. CDR3 in DNA: TGTGCCAGCAGTGAAGGCGAGGGGGCGAACTATGGCTACACCTTC.

In its sample, this clone was seen a few times. The V and J genes are TRBV4-3 and TRBJ2-7, with 11 bases lining up with TRBD2. Per germline, CDR1 LGHNA and CDR2 YSLEER. With V trimmed by 3 bases and J by 1 base, 8 bases remained unmatched. CDR3 length: 17 amino acids. The CDR3 coding sequence is TGCGCCAGCAGCCAGGGGACCGGGACTAGCGGTTCCTACGAGCAGTACTTC. It specifies CASSQGTGTSGSYEQYF.

The gene calls are TRBV14 and TRBJ1-1, with D perhaps matching TRBD1 (6 bases). The germline V gene encodes CDR1 SGHDN and CDR2 FVKESK. Trimming left V 6 bases short and J 5 bases short, with 7 bases between. This CDR3 has 11 residues. The CDR3 is CASRGHTEAFF. Written as DNA, the CDR3 is TGTGCCAGCAGGGGACATACTGAAGCTTTCTTT.

This clone was seen a few times. The CDR3 is CASSSTGYNEQFF. CDR3 DNA sequence: TGTGCCAGCAGCTCCACAGGGTACAATGAGCAGTTCTTC. This rearrangement joins TRBV5-4 to TRBJ2-1; possible D gene TRBD1, 6 bases. V gave up 3 bases and J gave up 4 bases, with 8 bases separating them. Germline V gene lookup returns CDR1 SGHNT and CDR2 YYREEE (reference sequence). CDR3 length equals 13 residues.

V is TRBV7-8 and J is TRBJ2-1; the D gene is possibly TRBD1 (6 bases). This CDR3 is built from 15 residues. Germline V gene sequence: CDR1 SGHVS, CDR2 FQNEAQ. V was cut by 5 bases and J by 9 bases, with 20 bases left in between. CDR3 in DNA: TGTGCCAGCAGCCCGACCGGGACAACACGTAGTGAGCAGTTCTTC. Its translation: CASSPTGTTRSEQFF.

Turning to this clone: Other DNA sequences in this sample translate to the same CDR3. The chain is built from TRBV5-1 and TRBJ2-2, with 10 nucleotides matching TRBD2. CDR1 and CDR2 (germline): SGHRS, YFSETQ. Unmatched junction bases numbered 10, after V lost 3 bases and J lost 8 bases. This CDR3 has 16 amino acids. CDR3 nucleotide sequence: TGCGCCAGCAGCTACGGATTAGCGGGGGGCATGGGGGAGCTGTTTTTT. Its protein is CASSYGLAGGMGELFF.

The chain combines TRBV18 with TRBJ1-1, with 12 positions matching TRBD1. Germline V lookup: CDR1 KGHSH, CDR2 LQKENI. The CDR3 has 14 residues. The V and J ends lost 4 bases and 11 bases, in that order; junction bases with no gene match: 8. CDR3 amino acids: CASSLPGQGALAFF. In nucleotides, the CDR3 is TGTGCCAGCTCACTCCCGGGACAGGGGGCACTCGCTTTCTTT.

V is TRBV5-1 and J is TRBJ2-3, with 11 bases lining up with TRBD2. Germline trimming cut 2 bases from V and 4 bases from J; bases unmatched to any gene: 6. This CDR3 is 16 amino acids long. From germline, CDR1 is SGHRS and CDR2 YFSETQ. The CDR3 loop is CASSFSVAGGPDTQYF. CDR3 bases: TGCGCCAGCAGCTTTTCGGTAGCGGGGGGGCCAGATACGCAGTATTTT.

The rearrangement joins TRBV10-3 to TRBJ2-5; 7 bases match TRBD2. The J call is uncertain, as TRBJ2-7 better fits the DNA end. The CDR3 runs 14 residues. Germline CDR1 ENHRY, CDR2 SYGVKD. The CDR3 nucleotides read TGTGCCATCAGCAGACTAGCCGAAAAACACGAGCAGTACTTC. It is translated as CAISRLAEKHEQYF.

The V call is TRBV2, the J call TRBJ2-5; TRBD2 might be the D (6 bases). In germline, CDR1 is SNHLY, CDR2 FYNNEI. The CDR3 covers 13 residues. V dropped 6 bases and J dropped 5 bases, with 13 bases sitting between them. The CDR3 region has the DNA TGTGCCAGCAGCAGTGCGGGGAGTGAGACCCAGTACTTC. Protein product: CASSSAGSETQYF.

The sample holds a few counts of this clone. The chain joins TRBV30 to TRBJ2-7; possible D gene TRBD2, 6 bases. In germline, CDR1 is GTSNPN, CDR2 SVGIG (reference sequence). The CDR3 loop spans 15 amino acids. The V and J ends lost 0 bases and 0 bases respectively, with 12 bases between them. In DNA, the CDR3 is TGTGCCTGGAGTGTATCGGACGGGAGCTCCTACGAGCAGTACTTC. Protein: CAWSVSDGSSYEQYF.

The V call is TRBV10-3, the J call TRBJ2-2; D is undetermined. Germline CDR1 is ENHRY and CDR2 is SYGVKD. The ends were cut back, 10 bases at V and 4 bases at J, with 19 bases in the middle. CDR3 size: 15 residues. DNA of the CDR3: TGTGCCACCCACAGTGAAACCCCTGTCACCGGGGAGCTGTTTTTT. Protein: CATHSETPVTGELFF.

The chain couples TRBV6-5 to TRBJ2-7, with D perhaps matching TRBD1 (5 bases). Germline assignment: CDR1 MNHEY and CDR2 SVGAGI. This CDR3 comprises 15 residues. Trimming took 0 bases from V and 4 from J, leaving 13 bases between them. In nucleotides, the CDR3 is TGTGCCAGCAGTTACTCTAGGACCCAGGGTTACGAGCAGTACTTC. Translation gives CASSYSRTQGYEQYF.

This clone has only a few counts. The chain uses TRBV28 and TRBJ1-2, with D uncertain. The germline V gene has CDR1 MDHEN and CDR2 SYDVKM. Trimming cost V 1 base and J 4 bases, with 10 bases left between them. The CDR3 sequence is 14 residues long. The CDR3 nucleotides are TGTGCCAGCAGTTTATACCGCGGAACCTATGGCTACACCTTC. Amino acid sequence: CASSLYRGTYGYTF.

The chain uses TRBV4-1 and TRBJ1-2, with D tentatively TRBD1 (5 bases). The CDR3 consists of 15 residues. From germline, CDR1 is MGHRA and CDR2 YSYEKL. V shed 4 bases and J shed 8 bases, with 20 bases lying between them. CDR3 region: CASSPSGRDSRGYTF. In DNA, the CDR3 is TGCGCCAGCAGCCCATCAGGCAGGGATAGTAGAGGCTACACCTTC.

The gene calls are TRBV27 and TRBJ1-1; D is ambiguous. The CDR3 covers 11 residues. Trimming took 5 bases from V and 5 from J, leaving 6 bases between them. Looked up from germline, CDR1 is MNHEY and CDR2 is SMNVEV (reference sequence). The CDR3 nucleotides are TGTGCCAGCAGTCGAGGGACTGAAGCTTTCTTT. Its protein product is CASSRGTEAFF.

V gene TRBV10-3 combines with J gene TRBJ1-2; the D gene is possibly TRBD1 (6 bases). Between the trimmed V and J ends, which lost 2 bases and 8 bases, there was a span of 9 bases. This CDR3 contains 12 residues. In germline, CDR1 is ENHRY, CDR2 SYGVKD. This chain's CDR3 is CAISEHRDGYTF. The CDR3 DNA sequence: TGTGCCATCAGTGAGCACAGGGACGGCTACACCTTC.